These 26 T cell receptor beta chains came from one sample sequenced in a study of vaccination and CD4 T cells after COVID-19. An Oncomine TCR Beta short-read assay was used to sequence the DNA from cultured CD4+ T cells. Via MiXCR, TCRdb re-called the PCR reads, giving one row per CDR3 protein. The data show about 20,000 distinct CDR3 sequences, 60% to 85% seen once. Treatment indicated: approximately 10-day PBMC culture with coronavirus spike peptide pools or control peptides (ViraFEST assay). These receptors have no identified antigens. Sample: CD4+ T cells from blood, cultured in vitro, taken after SARS-CoV-2 vaccination. These receptors were taken from a human donor who received a COVID-19 vaccine.

This chain joins TRBV30 and TRBJ1-1, with D perhaps matching TRBD1 (6 bases). The germline V gene encodes CDR1 GTSNPN and CDR2 SVGIG (reference sequence). There are 13 residues in the CDR3. The germline V and J ends were trimmed by 3 bases and 1 base, with 9 bases remaining between them. CDR3 sequence: CAWSPDRNTEAFF. As DNA, the CDR3 is TGTGCCTGGAGCCCGGACAGGAACACTGAAGCTTTCTTT.

Details on this clonotype: A read error may produce the germline difference seen at one junction end. The chain couples TRBV20-1 to TRBJ1-1, with D hard to call. This CDR3 has 13 residues. Germline loops: CDR1 DFQATT, CDR2 SNEGSKA (reference sequence). CDR3 sequence: CSARNQMNTEAFF. For the CDR3, the DNA is TGCAGTGCTAGAAACCAGATGAACACTGAGGCTTTCTTT.

This sequence joins TRBV19 and TRBJ2-3; 7 bases line up with TRBD1. Germline V lookup: CDR1 LNHDA, CDR2 SQIVND (reference sequence). CDR3 size: 16 residues. The junction had 9 bases not matched to a gene; V was cut back by 6 bases and J by 0 bases. In DNA, the CDR3 is TGTGCCAGTAGGCACAGGGGCGCGGCCAGCACAGATACGCAGTATTTT. Its protein product is CASRHRGAASTDTQYF.

This clonotype occurred once. The V gene is TRBV2, the J gene TRBJ1-6, with 8 bases matching TRBD1. J gave up 8 bases and V 7 bases, and 10 bases lay outside the gene matches. CDR3 length: 15 amino acids. Looked up from germline, CDR1 is SNHLY and CDR2 is FYNNEI. CDR3 sequence reads: CASTKDRGMDSPLHF. CDR3 in DNA: TGTGCCAGCACTAAAGACAGGGGTATGGATTCACCCCTCCACTTT.

The rearrangement links TRBV12-3 or TRBV12-4 to TRBJ2-2, with D maybe TRBD1 (6 bases). This CDR3 region has 13 residues. V was shortened by 2 bases and J by 6 bases, with 7 bases between the two germline ends. CDR3 bases: TGTGCCAGCAGTTTAAAGGGGGCCGGGGAGCTGTTTTTT. Translating it yields CASSLKGAGELFF.

The chain is built from TRBV6-1 and TRBJ1-5; 7 bases line up with TRBD1. CDR1 is MNHNS, CDR2 SASEGT, per germline. This CDR3 has 14 residues. The ends lost 6 bases at V and 6 bases at J; junction bases unmatched: 8. The CDR3 reads CASRERGLGQPQHF. Here the CDR3 DNA reads TGTGCCAGCAGGGAGAGGGGGCTAGGTCAGCCCCAGCATTTT.

V gene TRBV19 combines with J gene TRBJ1-5; 10 bases line up with TRBD1. CDR3 length: 18 amino acids. Germline loops: CDR1 LNHDA, CDR2 SQIVND (reference sequence). J was trimmed by 5 bases and V by 1 base; bases with no gene match: 11. For the CDR3, the DNA is TGTGCCAGTAGTATAGCCCGAGGGCTGACAGGGGGCGATCAGCCCCAGCATTTT. Translation: CASSIARGLTGGDQPQHF.

The chain joins TRBV2 to TRBJ1-2; D is unclear. Germline lookup yields CDR1 SNHLY and CDR2 FYNNEI. V lost 3 bases to trimming and J lost 5 bases, with 7 bases between them. The CDR3 is 12 residues long. CDR3 bases: TGTGCCAGCAGTGATTTAGGGTATGGCTACACCTTC. Translating it yields CASSDLGYGYTF.

The rearrangement uses TRBV6-5 and TRBJ1-5; 8 positions agree with TRBD1. V gave up 4 bases and J gave up 4 bases; unmatched junction bases: 6. The CDR3 is 15 residues long. The germline V gene has CDR1 MNHEY and CDR2 SVGAGI. The CDR3 DNA sequence: TGTGCCAGCAGTTCCTTGACAGGGGTGAATCAGCCCCAGCATTTT. This gives the protein CASSSLTGVNQPQHF.

This clonotype was picked up a small number of times. The gene calls are TRBV30 and TRBJ1-1; D is possibly TRBD1 (6 bases). Trimming stripped 8 bases from V and 4 bases from J, with 20 bases between. Germline CDR1 reads GTSNPN; CDR2 reads SVGIG (reference sequence). The CDR3 has 14 residues. The DNA of the CDR3 is TGTGCCGGATACGGCGGGGGCGCTTCCACTGAAGCTTTCTTT. As protein: CAGYGGGASTEAFF.

The chain links TRBV24-1 to TRBJ2-3; 7 nucleotides match TRBD1. Germline CDR1 reads KGHDR; CDR2 reads SFDVKD. V was clipped by 3 bases and J by 4 bases; unmatched bases: 9. This CDR3 has 16 residues. The CDR3 sequence is CATSDTTGRSADTQYF. For the CDR3, the DNA is TGTGCCACCAGTGATACGACAGGGAGAAGTGCAGATACGCAGTATTTT.

The chain carries TRBV20-1 and TRBJ1-1; TRBD1 agrees at 10 bases. The length of the CDR3 is 12 residues. Germline assignment: CDR1 DFQATT and CDR2 SNEGSKA (reference sequence). V lost 6 bases, J lost 8 bases, and 6 bases stayed unmatched. The CDR3 spells CSATRQGAEAFF. As DNA, the CDR3 is TGCAGTGCCACAAGACAGGGGGCCGAAGCTTTCTTT.

V usage is TRBV12-3 or TRBV12-4 and J usage is TRBJ2-5, with TRBD1 identical over 8 bases. There are 16 residues in the CDR3. Trimming took 1 base from V and 2 from J; bases not matched to a gene: 6. CDR3 DNA sequence: TGTGCCAGCAGTTTAGGTGCAGGGGGCGGACAAGAGACCCAGTACTTC. Protein: CASSLGAGGGQETQYF.

This clonotype was found a few times. The V gene is TRBV7-3, the J gene TRBJ2-1; the D is unclear. Germline CDR1 and CDR2: SGHTA and FQGTGA. Trimming removed 4 bases at V and 0 bases at J, with 4 bases between. The CDR3 sequence is 13 residues long. This CDR3 is CASSSRSYNEQFF. The CDR3 DNA sequence: TGTGCCAGCAGCTCCCGCTCCTACAATGAGCAGTTCTTC.

This sequence joins TRBV30 and TRBJ1-2, with D unresolved. The CDR3 spans 12 residues. With 3 bases removed from V and 4 bases from J, the gap between germline ends came to 9 bases. Germline V gene lookup returns CDR1 GTSNPN and CDR2 SVGIG (reference sequence). Here the CDR3 reads CAWRSYSYGYTF. The CDR3 nucleotides are TGTGCCTGGAGGTCATACAGCTATGGCTACACCTTC.

The V call is TRBV6-1, the J call TRBJ1-3; D is possibly TRBD1 (6 bases). The germline V and J ends were trimmed by 3 bases and 4 bases, with 10 bases remaining between them. The germline V gene has CDR1 MNHNS and CDR2 SASEGT. The CDR3 has 14 amino acids. Here the CDR3 DNA reads TGTGCCAGCAGTGATCAGGGGAGCGGAAACACCATATATTTT. This codes for CASSDQGSGNTIYF.

The sample holds one count of this clonotype. This chain uses TRBV20-1 with TRBJ2-7; TRBD1 aligns across 7 bases. Trimming removed 0 bases from V and 3 bases from J; junction bases left unmatched: 14. Per germline, CDR1 DFQATT and CDR2 SNEGSKA (reference sequence). This CDR3 comprises 17 residues. CDR3 in amino acids: CSARETGWRGEDYEQYF. For the CDR3, the DNA is TGCAGTGCTAGAGAGACAGGGTGGAGAGGAGAGGACTACGAGCAGTACTTC.

The V and J genes are TRBV6-1 and TRBJ1-5; TRBD1 matches at 9 bases. After removal of 6 bases from V and 6 bases from J, the junction contained 9 bases not matched to a gene. CDR1 MNHNS and CDR2 SASEGT come from the germline V gene. This CDR3 spans 15 amino acids. In DNA, the CDR3 is TGTGCCAGCAGGGGAACAGGGGGCAGGGGTCAGCCCCAGCATTTT. Protein product: CASRGTGGRGQPQHF.

Points on this clonotype: Relative to the germline gene, one junction end is altered; a read error may explain this. This chain connects TRBV5-3 to TRBJ1-6; D possibly corresponds to TRBD1 (5 bases). TRBV5-3 is designated an ORF whose function remains uncertain. The CDR3 loop spans 12 amino acids. The CDR3 bases are TGTGCCAGCAGCTTGGGGGATTCACCCCTCCACTTT. It codes for CASSLGDSPLHF.

Only a few counts were recorded for this clonotype. CDR3 in amino acids: CASSSSGGSYEQYF. The DNA for the CDR3 is TGTGCCAGCAGCTCCTCAGGGGGCTCCTACGAGCAGTACTTC. The chain uses TRBV7-2 and TRBJ2-7; 7 bases are a match to TRBD1. V lost 4 bases, J lost 0 bases, and 3 bases stayed unmatched. Germline V CDR1 and CDR2: SGHTA, FQGNSA. This CDR3 has 14 amino acids.

This sequence joins TRBV20-1 and TRBJ2-7; tentative D call: TRBD1 (5 bases). V shed 3 bases and J shed 3 bases, with 9 bases lying between them. The CDR3 consists of 12 residues. The germline V gene encodes CDR1 DFQATT and CDR2 SNEGSKA (reference sequence). CDR3 in DNA: TGCAGTGCTAGTCACAGGAACTACGAGCAGTACTTC. It translates to CSASHRNYEQYF.

The chain has TRBV6-1 and TRBJ1-1; D ambiguous. Germline CDR1 is MNHNS and CDR2 is SASEGT. The CDR3 spans 11 residues. Trimming pared 7 bases from V and 10 bases from J, leaving 13 bases between. In nucleotides, the CDR3 is TGTGCCAGCACCAAGGGCATTCGAGCTTTCTTT. Translation: CASTKGIRAFF.

The V gene is TRBV6-1, the J gene TRBJ1-1, with 7 bases fitting TRBD1. Germline V gives CDR1 MNHNS, CDR2 SASEGT. This CDR3 has 14 amino acids. V trimming: 6 bases; J trimming: 7 bases; junction bases outside the gene matches: 11. CDR3 in amino acids: CASRLTGDEGEAFF. CDR3 in DNA: TGTGCCAGCAGGCTTACAGGGGATGAGGGTGAAGCTTTCTTT.

The chain carries TRBV25-1 and TRBJ1-2; 9 bases align to TRBD1. The CDR3 runs 15 residues. CDR1 and CDR2 (germline): MGHDK, SYGVNS. V trimming: 1 base; J trimming: 4 bases; junction bases outside the gene matches: 4. The CDR3 DNA follows: TGTGCCAGCAGTGAATTTATGGGACAGGGCTATGGCTACACCTTC. Translated: CASSEFMGQGYGYTF.

This clonotype occurred a few times. The chain combines TRBV3-1 with TRBJ2-1; 11 nucleotides line up with TRBD2. The CDR3 sequence is 15 residues long. Germline V CDR1 and CDR2: LGHDT, YNNKEL (reference sequence). J gave up 7 bases and V 1 base, and 3 bases lay outside the gene matches. CDR3 nucleotides: TGTGCCAGCAGCCAAGTAGCGGGGGGGCTGAATGAGCAGTTCTTC. Translation: CASSQVAGGLNEQFF.

This clonotype was counted between two and nine times. V and J are TRBV27 and TRBJ2-2, with D possibly matching TRBD1 (6 bases). V shed 0 bases and J shed 7 bases, with 15 bases lying between them. CDR1 is MNHEY, CDR2 SMNVEV, per germline (reference sequence). The CDR3 length is 16 residues. The CDR3 DNA is TGTGCCAGCAGTTTATCGCGGCCAGGGGCAGGCGGGGAGCTGTTTTTT. It codes for CASSLSRPGAGGELFF.